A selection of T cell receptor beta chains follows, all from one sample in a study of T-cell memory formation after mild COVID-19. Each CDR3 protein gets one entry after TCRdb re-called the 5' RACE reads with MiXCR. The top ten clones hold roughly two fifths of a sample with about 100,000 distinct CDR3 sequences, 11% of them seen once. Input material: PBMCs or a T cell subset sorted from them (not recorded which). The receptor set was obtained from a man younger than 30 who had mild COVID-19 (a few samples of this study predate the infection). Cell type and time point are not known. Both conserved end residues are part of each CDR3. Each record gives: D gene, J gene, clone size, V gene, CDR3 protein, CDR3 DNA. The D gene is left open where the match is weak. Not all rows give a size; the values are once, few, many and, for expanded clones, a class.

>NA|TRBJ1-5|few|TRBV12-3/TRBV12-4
CASSSWGDQPQHF
TGTGCCAGCAGTTCCTGGGGAGATCAGCCCCAGCATTTT
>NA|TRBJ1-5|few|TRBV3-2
CASSRSDSNQPQHF
TGTGCCAGCAGTCGCTCGGACAGCAATCAGCCCCAGCATTTT
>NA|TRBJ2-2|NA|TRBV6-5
CASSYNLQGELFF
TGTGCCAGCAGTTACAACCTTCAGGGGGAGCTGTTTTTT
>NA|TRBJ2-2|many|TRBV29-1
CSVEDSGAFGELFF
TGCAGCGTTGAAGACTCCGGGGCGTTCGGGGAGCTGTTTTTT
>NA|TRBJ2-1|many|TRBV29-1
CSVASLDQSDEQFF
TGCAGCGTTGCATCACTAGATCAATCTGATGAGCAGTTCTTC
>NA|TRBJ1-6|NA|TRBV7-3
CASSFGQGNSPLHF
TGTGCCAGCAGCTTTGGTCAGGGGAATTCACCCCTCCACTTT
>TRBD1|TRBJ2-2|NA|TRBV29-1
CSAKTGNGELFF
TGCAGCGCGAAGACAGGGAACGGGGAGCTGTTTTTT
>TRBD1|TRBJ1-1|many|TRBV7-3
CASSLSPGGYTEAFF
TGTGCCAGCAGCTTATCCCCAGGGGGCTACACTGAAGCTTTCTTT
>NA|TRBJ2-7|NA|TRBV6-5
CASSYTYQAYEQYF
TGTGCCAGCAGTTATACTTACCAGGCCTACGAGCAGTACTTC
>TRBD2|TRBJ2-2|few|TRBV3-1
CASSQTTGHREGTGELFF
TGTGCCAGCAGCCAAACTACAGGGCACCGGGAGGGCACCGGGGAGCTGTTTTTT
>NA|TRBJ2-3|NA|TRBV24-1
CATSDRGDGTDTQYF
TGTGCCACCAGTGACCGGGGTGATGGCACAGATACGCAGTATTTT
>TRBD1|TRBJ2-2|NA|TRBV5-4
CASSSPLTGGQNGELFF
TGTGCCAGCAGCTCCCCCCTTACAGGGGGACAAAACGGGGAGCTGTTTTTT
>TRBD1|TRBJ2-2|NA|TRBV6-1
CASSGDRGPLDTGELFF
TGTGCCAGCAGCGGGGACAGGGGCCCCCTTGACACCGGGGAGCTGTTTTTT
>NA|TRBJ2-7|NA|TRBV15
CATSRVGRAYEQYF
TGTGCCACCAGCAGAGTGGGCAGGGCATACGAGCAGTACTTC
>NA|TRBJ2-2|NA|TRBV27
CASRTSNTGELFF
TGTGCCAGTCGGACCTCGAACACCGGGGAGCTGTTTTTT
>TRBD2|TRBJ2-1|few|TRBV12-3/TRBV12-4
CASSNGLAGYNEQFF
TGTGCCAGCAGTAATGGACTAGCCGGCTACAATGAGCAGTTCTTC
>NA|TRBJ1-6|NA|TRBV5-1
CASSLTVYNSPLHF
TGCGCCAGCAGCTTGACAGTGTATAATTCACCCCTCCACTTT
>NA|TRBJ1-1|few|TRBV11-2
CASSLRLPTFF
TGTGCCAGCAGCTTACGACTCCCTACTTTCTTT
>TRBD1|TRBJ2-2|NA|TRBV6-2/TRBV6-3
CASNPWTGRTGELFF
TGTGCCAGCAACCCTTGGACAGGGCGCACCGGGGAGCTGTTTTTT
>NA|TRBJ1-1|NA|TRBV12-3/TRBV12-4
CASSPPVGGGDTEAFF
TGTGCCAGCAGTCCACCGGTAGGGGGAGGGGACACTGAAGCTTTCTTT
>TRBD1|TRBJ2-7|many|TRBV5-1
CASSVRDRDYEQYF
TGCGCCAGCAGCGTCCGGGACAGGGACTACGAGCAGTACTTC
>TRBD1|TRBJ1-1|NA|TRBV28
CASRPYGQGRTEAFF
TGTGCCAGCAGGCCCTATGGACAGGGAAGGACTGAAGCTTTCTTT
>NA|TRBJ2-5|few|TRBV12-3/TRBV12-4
CASSFGRVQETQYF
TGTGCCAGCAGTTTCGGTAGAGTCCAAGAGACCCAGTACTTC
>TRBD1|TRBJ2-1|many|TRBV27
CASSFPSPDRGSSYNEQFF
TGTGCCAGCAGTTTCCCTTCTCCGGACAGGGGTAGCTCCTACAATGAGCAGTTCTTC
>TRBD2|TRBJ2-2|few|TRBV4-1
CASSPGGTGELFF
TGCGCCAGCAGCCCGGGGGGCACCGGGGAGCTGTTTTTT
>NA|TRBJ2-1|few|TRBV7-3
CASSLQDNEQFF
TGTGCCAGCAGCTTACAGGACAATGAGCAGTTCTTC
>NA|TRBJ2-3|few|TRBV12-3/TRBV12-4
CASSPTWYSSTDTQYF
TGTGCCAGCAGTCCGACGTGGTACAGTAGCACAGATACGCAGTATTTT
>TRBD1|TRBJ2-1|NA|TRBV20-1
CSARDWRQGESYEQFF
TGCAGTGCTAGAGATTGGAGGCAGGGGGAAAGCTATGAGCAGTTCTTC
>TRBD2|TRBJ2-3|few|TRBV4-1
CASSQVLVLTSGGPDTQYF
TGCGCCAGCAGCCAAGTCCTTGTCTTGACTAGCGGGGGGCCAGATACGCAGTATTTT
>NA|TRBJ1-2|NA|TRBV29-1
CSVEEDAGGYTF
TGCAGCGTTGAAGAGGACGCCGGGGGCTACACCTTC
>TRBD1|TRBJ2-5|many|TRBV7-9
CASSVWDRSSEETQYF
TGTGCCAGCAGCGTTTGGGACAGGAGCTCCGAAGAGACCCAGTACTTC
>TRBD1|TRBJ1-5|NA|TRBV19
CASSPDRVTQPQHF
TGTGCCAGTAGTCCCGACAGGGTTACTCAGCCCCAGCATTTT
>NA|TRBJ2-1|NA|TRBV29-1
CSGNFLGEQFF
TGCAGCGGCAATTTCCTGGGTGAGCAGTTCTTC
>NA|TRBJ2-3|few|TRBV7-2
CASLTLGTQYF
TGTGCCAGTCTGACTTTAGGTACGCAGTATTTT
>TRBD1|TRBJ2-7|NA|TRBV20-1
CSAGWGRGQAYEQYF
TGCAGTGCTGGATGGGGAAGGGGGCAGGCCTACGAGCAGTACTTC
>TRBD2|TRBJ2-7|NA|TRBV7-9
CASSPTSGRSYEQYF
TGTGCCAGCAGCCCAACTAGCGGGCGCTCCTACGAGCAGTACTTC
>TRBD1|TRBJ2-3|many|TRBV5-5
CASSLEGAASRADTQYF
TGTGCCAGCAGCTTGGAGGGGGCGGCCTCCAGGGCAGATACGCAGTATTTT
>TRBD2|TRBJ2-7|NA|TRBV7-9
CASSYDNMERGFEQYF
TGTGCCAGCAGCTACGACAACATGGAGCGGGGGTTCGAGCAGTACTTC
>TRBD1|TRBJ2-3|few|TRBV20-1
CSTGTGWRVTQYF
TGCAGTACCGGGACAGGGTGGAGGGTTACGCAGTATTTT
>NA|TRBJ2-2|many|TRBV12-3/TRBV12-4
CASSFPITGELFF
TGTGCCAGCAGTTTCCCCATCACCGGGGAGCTGTTTTTT
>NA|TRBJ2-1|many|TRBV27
CASSYASVPYNEQFF
TGTGCCAGCAGCTACGCTAGCGTCCCCTACAATGAGCAGTTCTTC
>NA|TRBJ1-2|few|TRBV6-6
CASSYIRGLTYGYTF
TGTGCCAGCAGTTACATCCGGGGACTGACTTATGGCTACACCTTC
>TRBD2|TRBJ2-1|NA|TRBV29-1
CSVEDAGVGADEQFF
TGCAGCGTTGAAGATGCGGGAGTTGGGGCAGATGAGCAGTTCTTC
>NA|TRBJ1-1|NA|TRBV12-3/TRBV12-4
CASSFQGLITEAFF
TGTGCCAGCAGTTTTCAGGGTTTGATTACTGAAGCTTTCTTT
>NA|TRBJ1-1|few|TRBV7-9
CASSLDEGGDWVAEAFF
TGTGCCAGCAGCTTAGATGAGGGAGGCGACTGGGTGGCTGAAGCTTTCTTT
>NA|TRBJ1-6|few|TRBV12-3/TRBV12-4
CASSLAHNSPLHF
TGTGCCAGCAGTTTAGCACATAATTCACCCCTCCACTTT
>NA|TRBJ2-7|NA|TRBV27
CASSPIPPNEQYF
TGTGCCAGCAGTCCCATACCGCCTAACGAGCAGTACTTC
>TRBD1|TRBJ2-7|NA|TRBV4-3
CASSQRFTRLQGPGEQYF
TGCGCCAGCAGCCAAAGGTTCACCCGCCTACAGGGGCCTGGCGAGCAGTACTTC
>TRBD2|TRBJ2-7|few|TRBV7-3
CASSYRLAGGGHEQYF
TGTGCCAGCAGCTACCGACTAGCGGGGGGCGGCCACGAGCAGTACTTC
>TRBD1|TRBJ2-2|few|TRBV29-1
CSVEAPGQGAAGELFF
TGCAGCGTTGAAGCGCCGGGACAGGGGGCAGCCGGGGAGCTGTTTTTT
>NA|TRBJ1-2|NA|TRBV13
CASTSEGPYGYTF
TGTGCCAGCACCTCTGAGGGGCCCTATGGCTACACCTTC
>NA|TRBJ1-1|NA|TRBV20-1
CSVIQNTEAFF
TGCAGTGTGATACAGAACACTGAAGCTTTCTTT
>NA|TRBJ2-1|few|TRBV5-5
CASSLAGRRDTLSYNEQFF
TGTGCCAGCAGCTTGGCCGGGCGGAGGGATACCTTGTCCTACAATGAGCAGTTCTTC
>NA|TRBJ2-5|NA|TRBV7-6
CASSLASRGQETQYF
TGTGCCAGCAGCTTAGCTAGCCGGGGCCAAGAGACCCAGTACTTC
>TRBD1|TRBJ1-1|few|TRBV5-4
CASSTDRVENTEAFF
TGTGCCAGCAGCACCGACAGGGTAGAGAACACTGAAGCTTTCTTT
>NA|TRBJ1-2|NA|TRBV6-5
CASSRTPNYGYTF
TGTGCCAGCAGCCGTACCCCTAACTATGGCTACACCTTC